This T cell receptor beta chain was identified during a study of cytomegalovirus exposure and HLA in healthy donors. Study details: Inside one of the first data releases sat tens of millions of unique TCRs taken from HLA-typed donors. Study findings and constraints: Highest at DRB1 and lowest at HLA-C, TCR association rates differed among HLA loci in a later analysis. Some public TCRs appeared in many individuals, while most sequences were rare. In a later analysis, at a false discovery rate of 0.05, roughly 16,000 TCR beta sequences matched HLA alleles.

This PCR relied on a set of 60 Vbeta primers and 13 Jbeta primers. Sequenced by immunoSEQ multiplex PCR; TCRdb stores in-frame clones only, minus some. This table holds 150,000 to 200,000 clones, more than 70% found once. Remarks on this clone: Its antigen remains unidentified.

CDR1 GTSNPN and CDR2 SVGIG come from the germline V gene (reference sequence). This CDR3 comprises 13 residues. Deletions cut 2 bases from V and 2 bases from J, with 7 bases between. Sequencing was carried out using PBMCs. The sequence derives from a male donor in good health and CMV-seronegative. The chain carries TRBV30 and TRBJ1-3; D is uncertain. This CDR3 is CAWSKETGNTIYF. The CDR3 DNA follows: TGTGCCTGGAGTAAGGAGACTGGAAACACCATATATTTT.